This T cell receptor beta chain stems from a study of shared clonotypes between healthy human individuals. Note on this clone: Its antigen is currently unknown.

This table comes from immunoSEQ multiplex PCR, and its TCRdb copy is limited to in-frame clones, with some not included. Counted here are some 790,000 clones, around 70% occurring once; the ten biggest clones make up approximately 1.7%. Regarding the study as a whole: The naive CD4 repertoires of a few donors were compared, and around 4.9% of clonotypes were shared.

The TCR comes from a woman aged 25 to 39 in good health. Source material: memory CD4+ T cells sorted from blood. Subset denoted: CD45RA-negative fraction.

CDR3 sequence (DNA): TGTGCCAGCAGCGGCAACACTGAAGCTTTCTTT. This codes for CASSGNTEAFF. The J gene is TRBJ1-1, the V gene TRBV6-1; no clear D. V shed 6 bases and J shed 2 bases, with 4 bases lying between them. The CDR3 loop spans 11 amino acids. Germline V gene lookup returns CDR1 MNHNS and CDR2 SASEGT.